These 10 T cell receptor beta chains came from one sample sequenced in a study of blood T cell repertoires in COVID-19. Profiling relied on immunoSEQ multiplex PCR, and the TCRdb table lists in-frame clones only, not all of them. The sample contains over 250,000 clones, more than 80% of which appear only once. Sequencing input: PBMCs or T cells enriched from blood (not recorded which). All receptors derive from a young woman who had recovered from COVID-19.

The gene calls are TRBV5-1 and TRBJ1-5; no clear D. The V end lost 4 bases, the J end lost 0 bases, and 5 bases lay between the germline ends. The germline gives CDR1 SGHRS, CDR2 YFSETQ. The CDR3 is made up of 13 amino acids. The CDR3 DNA sequence: TGCGCCAGCAGCCTTAATAGCAATCAGCCCCAGCATTTT. Protein sequence: CASSLNSNQPQHF.

V and J are TRBV30 and TRBJ1-5, with D perhaps matching TRBD1 (6 bases). CDR1 is GTSNPN and CDR2 is SVGIG in the germline V gene (reference sequence). This CDR3 has 13 amino acids. With 7 bases removed from V and 7 bases from J, the gap between germline ends came to 17 bases. CDR3 DNA sequence: TGTGCCTTCTATACAGGGATGGGACAGCCCCAGCATTTT. Protein: CAFYTGMGQPQHF.

This chain links TRBV2 with TRBJ2-1, with TRBD1 matching over 12 bases. CDR1 is SNHLY, CDR2 FYNNEI, per germline. V shed 7 bases, J shed 7 bases, and the junction held 8 bases outside the gene matches. CDR3 length equals 15 residues. CDR3 sequence reads: CASNEGQGAVNEQFF. The CDR3 nucleotides read TGTGCCAGCAACGAGGGACAGGGGGCCGTTAATGAGCAGTTCTTC.

The V call is TRBV6-5, the J call TRBJ2-7, with TRBD2 as a possible D gene (6 bases). This CDR3 comprises 12 residues. Germline V gene data show CDR1 as MNHEY and CDR2 as SVGAGI. V gave up 6 bases and J gave up 6 bases, with 12 bases separating them. CDR3 sequence (DNA): TGTGCCAGCAGCTTCGTGGGGGGCGAGCAGTACTTC. This codes for CASSFVGGEQYF.

The CDR3 here is CASEGQGAGTGELFF. The CDR3 DNA reads TGTGCCAGCGAGGGACAGGGGGCGGGCACCGGGGAGCTGTTTTTT. The chain couples TRBV6-5 to TRBJ2-2, with 12 bases aligning to TRBD1. The germline CDR1 and CDR2 sequences are MNHEY and SVGAGI. J gave up 4 bases and V 8 bases, and 5 bases lay outside the gene matches. This CDR3 has 15 amino acids.

This clone is a singleton in its sample. The chain links TRBV7-2 to TRBJ2-7, with D possibly TRBD2 on 6 matching bases. This CDR3 region has 13 residues. Between the trimmed V and J ends, which lost 3 bases and 2 bases, there was a span of 8 bases. Germline V gene data show CDR1 as SGHTA and CDR2 as FQGNSA. CDR3 bases: TGTGCCAGCAGCTTGGGGGGAACCTACGAGCAGTACTTC. Translating it yields CASSLGGTYEQYF.

The chain employs TRBV5-8 and TRBJ2-2; TRBD1 might be the D (5 bases). CDR3 length equals 15 residues. From germline, CDR1 is SGHTS and CDR2 YDEGEE. V was trimmed by 2 bases and J by 1 base, leaving 9 bases between them. CDR3 sequence (DNA): TGTGCCAGCAGCTTATATAGGGGGAACACCGGGGAGCTGTTTTTT. Its translation is CASSLYRGNTGELFF.

The genes are TRBV4-3 and TRBJ1-3; D remains ambiguous. CDR1 is LGHNA and CDR2 is YSLEER in the germline V gene. The CDR3 contains 15 residues. The V end lost 1 base, the J end lost 0 bases, and 7 bases lay between the germline ends. CDR3 DNA sequence: TGCGCCAGCAGCCAAGTCCGAGGCTCTGGAAACACCATATATTTT. It specifies CASSQVRGSGNTIYF.

The rearrangement uses TRBV29-1 and TRBJ2-3; 9 nucleotides match TRBD2. V lost 3 bases and J lost 5; bases outside the gene matches: 9. CDR1 SQVTM and CDR2 ANQGSEA come from the germline V gene. The CDR3 spans 15 residues. CDR3 region: CSVDLRGLAGDTQYF. The CDR3 DNA reads as TGCAGCGTTGATTTGAGGGGACTAGCAGGAGATACGCAGTATTTT.

This chain links TRBV3-1 (or the pseudogene TRBV3-2) with TRBJ2-7, with a weak D call TRBD1 (5 bases). The CDR3 loop spans 15 amino acids. The ends were cut back, 0 bases at V and 2 bases at J, with 11 bases in the middle. CDR1 is LGHDT and CDR2 is YNNKEL in the germline V gene (reference sequence). The CDR3 DNA reads as TGTGCCAGCAGCCAAGAAGGCAGGGCCACCTACGAGCAGTACTTC. Translating gives CASSQEGRATYEQYF.